The rows below give T cell receptor beta chains drawn from one sample of a study of cytomegalovirus exposure and HLA in healthy donors. Sequenced by immunoSEQ multiplex PCR; TCRdb stores in-frame clones only, minus some. This table holds 95,000 to 150,000 clones, more than 75% found once. Sequenced input: PBMCs. The receptors come from a woman aged 25 to 39 in good health and CMV-seronegative. Each CDR3 is given with its conserved first and last residue. Fields, in order: D gene, CDR3 length, clone size, J gene, V gene, CDR3 protein, CDR3 DNA. D genes are given only for firm matches. Only part of the rows carry a size: once, few, many, or a class if the clone is expanded.

>-|15|-|TRBJ2-5|TRBV4-2
CASSQDLGLQETQYF
TGTGCCAGCAGCCAAGACTTAGGACTACAAGAGACCCAGTACTTC
>TRBD1|15|-|TRBJ2-3|TRBV7-9
CASSLYRGLTDTQYF
TGTGCCAGCAGCTTATACAGGGGCCTCACAGATACGCAGTATTTT
>TRBD1|17|-|TRBJ1-6|TRBV15
CATSSDRGGGYNSPLHF
TGTGCCACCAGCAGTGACAGGGGTGGAGGGTATAATTCACCCCTCCACTTT
>-|14|-|TRBJ1-4|TRBV7-9
CASSYVLGGEKLFF
TGTGCCAGCAGCTATGTCTTAGGAGGGGAAAAACTGTTTTTT
>TRBD2|19|-|TRBJ2-1|TRBV5-4
CASSSQFGGTSGGFNEQFF
TGTGCCAGCAGCTCCCAATTTGGGGGGACTAGCGGGGGGTTCAATGAGCAGTTCTTC
>TRBD1|12|-|TRBJ2-7|TRBV19
CASRSTGGKQYF
TGTGCCAGTAGGTCTACAGGGGGCAAGCAGTACTTC
>-|13|-|TRBJ1-2|TRBV2
CASKQAGRPSYTF
TGTGCCAGCAAGCAAGCGGGACGCCCGAGCTACACCTTC
>TRBD1|18|-|TRBJ1-3|TRBV5-8
CASSLGVFRGATGNTIYF
TGTGCCAGCAGCTTAGGAGTTTTCAGGGGGGCAACTGGAAACACCATATATTTT
>TRBD2|15|-|TRBJ2-1|TRBV14
CASSALAGINNEQFF
TGTGCCAGCAGCGCACTAGCGGGGATCAACAATGAGCAGTTCTTC
>-|13|-|TRBJ2-7|TRBV25-1
CASSESSSYEQYF
TGTGCCAGCAGTGAGTCCAGCTCCTACGAGCAGTACTTC
>-|14|-|TRBJ1-1|TRBV6-1
CASIKVRDIGMAFF
TGTGCCAGCATTAAAGTCCGGGACATTGGGATGGCTTTCTTT
>TRBD1|14|-|TRBJ2-7|TRBV2
CASSVGTGTYEQYF
TGTGCCAGCAGTGTAGGGACAGGCACCTACGAGCAGTACTTC
>-|14|-|TRBJ1-2|TRBV30
CAWSVQQGTGGYTF
TGTGCCTGGAGTGTACAGCAGGGGACGGGTGGCTACACCTTC
>-|15|-|TRBJ1-4|TRBV2
CASSRDWATSEKLFF
TGTGCCAGCAGTCGGGATTGGGCAACTAGTGAAAAACTGTTTTTT
>-|15|-|TRBJ2-7|TRBV4-1
CASSHTYGDFYEQYF
TGCGCCAGCAGCCACACGTATGGGGACTTCTACGAGCAGTACTTC
>TRBD2|17|-|TRBJ2-1|TRBV7-9
CASSTAGGYSSYNEQFF
TGTGCCAGCAGCACCGCGGGGGGCTATAGCTCCTACAATGAGCAGTTCTTC
>-|17|-|TRBJ1-2|TRBV4-1
CASSQDPSRFRGYGYTF
TGCGCCAGCAGCCAAGACCCCTCCCGGTTCCGGGGCTATGGCTACACCTTC
>TRBD1|14|-|TRBJ1-6|TRBV6-1
CASSEQGDNSPLHF
TGTGCCAGCAGTGAGCAGGGGGATAATTCACCCCTCCACTTT
>TRBD2|15|-|TRBJ2-3|TRBV5-4
CASSSGLARTDTQYF
TGTGCCAGCAGCTCGGGACTAGCCCGCACAGATACGCAGTATTTT
>-|14|-|TRBJ1-6|TRBV19
CASSSSSYNSPLHF
TGTGCCAGTAGTTCGAGCTCCTATAATTCACCCCTCCACTTT
>-|14|-|TRBJ1-6|TRBV28
CASSFGRGNSPLHF
TGTGCCAGCAGTTTCGGGAGAGGCAATTCACCCCTCCACTTT
>TRBD2|15|-|TRBJ2-1|TRBV2
CASSEGLAGYNEQFF
TGTGCCAGCAGTGAAGGGTTAGCGGGGTACAATGAGCAGTTCTTC
>-|13|-|TRBJ2-5|TRBV7-8
CATNPAVQETQYF
TGTGCCACCAACCCAGCGGTACAAGAGACCCAGTACTTC
>TRBD2|15|-|TRBJ2-1|TRBV5-5
CASSPTSGGNSEQFF
TGTGCCAGCAGCCCCACTAGCGGGGGTAACAGTGAGCAGTTCTTC
>-|14|-|TRBJ2-7|TRBV27
CASSTPGHLYEQYF
TGTGCCAGCAGTACTCCGGGACACCTCTACGAGCAGTACTTC
>TRBD1|15|-|TRBJ2-3|TRBV10-3
CAISLGQGFTDTQYF
TGTGCCATCAGTTTGGGACAGGGCTTCACAGATACGCAGTATTTT
>-|16|-|TRBJ2-1|TRBV19
CASSTSGEVGSVQQFF
TGTGCCAGTAGTACATCCGGGGAAGTTGGGTCGGTGCAGCAGTTCTTC
>TRBD1|13|-|TRBJ1-2|TRBV4-3
CASSRGTGEGYTF
TGCGCCAGCAGCCGAGGGACAGGGGAAGGCTACACCTTC
>-|12|few|TRBJ1-6|TRBV28
CASSRTGSPLHF
TGTGCCAGCAGTCGCACAGGTTCACCCCTCCACTTT
>-|14|-|TRBJ2-3|TRBV6-5
CASKEPGGTDTQYF
TGTGCCAGCAAGGAGCCAGGGGGCACAGATACGCAGTATTTT
>TRBD2|16|-|TRBJ2-3|TRBV7-9
CASSLSLAASTDTQYF
TGTGCCAGCAGCTTGAGCCTAGCGGCTAGCACAGATACGCAGTATTTT
>-|14|few|TRBJ2-3|TRBV5-1
CASSVSGFTDTQYF
TGCGCCAGCAGCGTTTCGGGGTTCACAGATACGCAGTATTTT
>-|14|-|TRBJ2-3|TRBV15
CATSRVGWVDTQYF
TGTGCCACCAGCAGAGTGGGCTGGGTGGATACGCAGTATTTT
>-|12|-|TRBJ2-7|TRBV6-1
CASSRHSYEQYF
TGTGCCAGCAGCCGCCATAGCTACGAGCAGTACTTC
>-|16|-|TRBJ2-2|TRBV6-5
CASSYSSVGGTGELFF
TGTGCCAGCAGTTACTCGAGCGTTGGGGGGACCGGGGAGCTGTTTTTT
>TRBD2|17|-|TRBJ2-3|TRBV5-1
CASSLGVSGGITDTQYF
TGCGCCAGCAGCTTGGGCGTGAGCGGGGGGATAACAGATACGCAGTATTTT
>TRBD1|15|-|TRBJ2-7|TRBV9
CASSVAGTGTYEQYF
TGTGCCAGCAGCGTAGCCGGGACAGGGACCTACGAGCAGTACTTC
>-|11|-|TRBJ2-1|TRBV20-1
CSIEVGNEQFF
TGCAGCATAGAGGTTGGCAATGAGCAGTTCTTC
>-|12|-|TRBJ2-7|TRBV7-9
CASSTGSYEQYF
TGTGCCAGCAGTACAGGCTCCTACGAGCAGTACTTC
>-|13|-|TRBJ2-3|TRBV11-3
CASSLRATDTQYF
TGTGCCAGCAGCCTGAGGGCCACAGATACGCAGTATTTT
>TRBD2|16|-|TRBJ2-1|TRBV7-9
CASTFLLAGEGYEQFF
TGTGCCAGCACCTTTCTTCTGGCGGGGGAAGGGTATGAGCAGTTCTTC
>-|13|once|TRBJ1-5|TRBV11-3
CASSLSGNQPQHF
TGTGCCAGCAGCTTAAGCGGCAATCAGCCCCAGCATTTT
>-|16|-|TRBJ1-2|TRBV6-5
CASSSAWSLSNYGYTF
TGTGCCAGCAGTTCCGCCTGGAGCTTATCTAACTATGGCTACACCTTC
>TRBD1|14|-|TRBJ1-1|TRBV6-1
CASSATGGRAEAFF
TGTGCCAGCAGTGCGACAGGGGGCAGGGCTGAAGCTTTCTTT
>TRBD2|15|-|TRBJ2-1|TRBV9
CASSETSAPYNEQFF
TGTGCCAGCAGTGAGACTAGCGCCCCCTACAATGAGCAGTTCTTC
>-|15|-|TRBJ2-6|TRBV14
CASSAGARGANVLTF
TGTGCCAGCTCCGCAGGGGCTAGAGGGGCCAACGTCCTGACTTTC
>TRBD1|13|-|TRBJ2-5|TRBV6-5
CASRGTGRETQYF
TGTGCCAGCAGAGGGACAGGGCGGGAGACCCAGTACTTC
>TRBD1|14|-|TRBJ2-7|TRBV13
CASSPDRGQYEQYF
TGTGCCAGCAGCCCCGACAGGGGGCAGTACGAGCAGTACTTC
>TRBD1|18|-|TRBJ1-2|TRBV4-2
CASSQETNPTGGNYGYTF
TGTGCCAGCAGCCAAGAGACGAACCCGACAGGGGGTAACTATGGCTACACCTTC
>TRBD1|14|-|TRBJ2-7|TRBV11-3
CASSLGQGANEQYF
TGTGCCAGCAGCTTAGGACAGGGGGCTAACGAGCAGTACTTC
>TRBD1|14|few|TRBJ2-4|TRBV29-1
CSVLPGQGQNIQYF
TGCAGCGTGCTGCCGGGACAGGGCCAAAACATTCAGTACTTC
>TRBD1|15|-|TRBJ1-1|TRBV6-5
CASSTRQGWNTEAFF
TGTGCCAGCAGCACCCGACAGGGCTGGAACACTGAAGCTTTCTTT
>TRBD1|14|-|TRBJ2-5|TRBV6-6
CASSSTGGFETQYF
TGTGCCAGCAGTTCCACAGGGGGCTTTGAGACCCAGTACTTC